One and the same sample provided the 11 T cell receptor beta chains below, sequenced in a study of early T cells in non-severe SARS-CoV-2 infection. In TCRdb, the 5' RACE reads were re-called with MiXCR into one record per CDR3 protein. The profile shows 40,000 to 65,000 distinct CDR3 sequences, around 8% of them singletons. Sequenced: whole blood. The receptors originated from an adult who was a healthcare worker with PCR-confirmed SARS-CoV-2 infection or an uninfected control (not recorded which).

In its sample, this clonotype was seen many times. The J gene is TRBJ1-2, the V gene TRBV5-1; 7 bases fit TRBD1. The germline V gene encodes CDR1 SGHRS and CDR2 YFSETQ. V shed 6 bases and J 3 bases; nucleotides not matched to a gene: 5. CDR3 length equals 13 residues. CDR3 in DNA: TGCGCCAGCAAAAGACAGGGTCACTATGGCTACACCTTC. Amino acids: CASKRQGHYGYTF.

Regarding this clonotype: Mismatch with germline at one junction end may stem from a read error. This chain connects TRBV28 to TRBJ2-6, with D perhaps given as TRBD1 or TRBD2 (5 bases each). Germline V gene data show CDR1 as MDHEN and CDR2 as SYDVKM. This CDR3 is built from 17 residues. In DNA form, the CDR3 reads TGTGCCAGCACCTCAACGGGACGCCTCTCTAGGGCCAACGTCCTGACTTTC. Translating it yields CASTSTGRLSRANVLTF.

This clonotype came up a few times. DNA for the CDR3: TGTGCCAGCAGCCACGGACAGGGGGTCTATTCACCCCTCCACTTT. The encoded protein is CASSHGQGVYSPLHF. The chain uses TRBV4-2 and TRBJ1-6; 10 bases map to TRBD1. From germline, CDR1 is LGHNA and CDR2 YNFKEQ. The CDR3 length is 15 residues. After removal of 3 bases from V and 8 bases from J, the junction contained 4 bases not matched to a gene.

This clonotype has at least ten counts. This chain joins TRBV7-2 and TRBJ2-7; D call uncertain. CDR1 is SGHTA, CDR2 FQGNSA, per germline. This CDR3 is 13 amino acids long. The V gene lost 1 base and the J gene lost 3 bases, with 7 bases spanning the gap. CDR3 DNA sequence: TGTGCCAGCAGCTTAGGAACAGTCTACGAGCAGTACTTC. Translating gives CASSLGTVYEQYF.

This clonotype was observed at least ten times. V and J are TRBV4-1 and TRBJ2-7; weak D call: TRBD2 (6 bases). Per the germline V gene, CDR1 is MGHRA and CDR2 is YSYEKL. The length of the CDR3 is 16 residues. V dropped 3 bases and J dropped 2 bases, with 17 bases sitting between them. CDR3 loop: CASSHPGPSATYEQYF. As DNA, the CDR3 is TGCGCCAGCAGCCATCCAGGGCCTAGCGCAACCTACGAGCAGTACTTC.

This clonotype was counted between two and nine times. For the CDR3, the DNA is TGCAGTGCCGACGAGAGGGGGCGGGCTTTCTTT. Translating gives CSADERGRAFF. The J gene is TRBJ1-1, the V gene TRBV20-1; 7 bases align to TRBD1. This CDR3 has 11 residues. CDR1 is DFQATT and CDR2 is SNEGSKA in the germline V gene (reference sequence). Trimming removed 6 bases from V and 11 bases from J; junction bases left unmatched: 9.

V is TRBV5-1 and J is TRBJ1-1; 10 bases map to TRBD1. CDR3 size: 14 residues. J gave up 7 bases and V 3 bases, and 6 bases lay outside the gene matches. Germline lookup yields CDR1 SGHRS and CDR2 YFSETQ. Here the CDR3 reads CASSSGTGAGEAFF. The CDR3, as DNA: TGCGCCAGCAGCTCCGGGACAGGGGCGGGTGAAGCTTTCTTT.

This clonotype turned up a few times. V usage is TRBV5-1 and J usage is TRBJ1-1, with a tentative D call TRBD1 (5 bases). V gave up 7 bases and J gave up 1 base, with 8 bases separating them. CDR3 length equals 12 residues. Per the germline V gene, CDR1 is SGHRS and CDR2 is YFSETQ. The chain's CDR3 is CASRQGNTEAFF. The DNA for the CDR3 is TGCGCCAGCCGTCAGGGGAACACTGAAGCTTTCTTT.

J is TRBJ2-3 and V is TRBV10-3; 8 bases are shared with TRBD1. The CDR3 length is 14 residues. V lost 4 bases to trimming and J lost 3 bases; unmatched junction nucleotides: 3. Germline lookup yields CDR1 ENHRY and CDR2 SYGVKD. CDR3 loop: CAISGTGTTDTQYF. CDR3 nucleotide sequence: TGTGCCATCAGTGGGACAGGGACGACAGATACGCAGTATTTT.

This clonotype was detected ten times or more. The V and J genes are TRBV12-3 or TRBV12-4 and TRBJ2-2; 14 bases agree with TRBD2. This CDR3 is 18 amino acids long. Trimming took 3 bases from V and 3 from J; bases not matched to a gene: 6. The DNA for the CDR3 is TGTGCCAGCAGTTTTAGGAGACTAGCGGGAGGGGACACCGGGGAGCTGTTTTTT. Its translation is CASSFRRLAGGDTGELFF.

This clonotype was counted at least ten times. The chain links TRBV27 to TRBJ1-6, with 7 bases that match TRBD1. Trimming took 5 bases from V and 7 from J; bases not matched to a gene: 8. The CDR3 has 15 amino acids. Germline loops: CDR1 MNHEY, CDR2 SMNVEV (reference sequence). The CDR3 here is CASSPQGGGNSPLHF. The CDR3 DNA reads TGTGCCAGCAGTCCCCAAGGGGGCGGGAATTCACCCCTCCACTTT.